Following are 10 T cell receptor beta chains from one sample sequenced in a study of identical twins. TCRdb re-analysed the 5' RACE reads in MiXCR, keeping a single row per CDR3 protein. This table holds more than 1.5 million distinct CDR3 sequences, less than 40% found once. Sequenced input: cord blood. All receptors come from a newborn girl in good health.

This chain uses TRBV2 with TRBJ2-1; 8 nucleotides align to TRBD2. The CDR3 loop spans 15 amino acids. Unmatched junction bases numbered 9, after V lost 7 bases and J lost 4 bases. Per germline, CDR1 SNHLY and CDR2 FYNNEI. The CDR3 loop reads CASKKELAVYNEQFF. In DNA, the CDR3 is TGTGCCAGCAAGAAGGAACTAGCGGTTTACAATGAGCAGTTCTTC.

The gene calls are TRBV3-1 and TRBJ1-1; no clear D gene. The CDR3 covers 14 residues. In germline, CDR1 is LGHDT, CDR2 YNNKEL (reference sequence). The germline V and J ends were trimmed by 2 bases and 3 bases, with 10 bases remaining between them. CDR3 loop: CASSQLEVDTEAFF. In DNA form, the CDR3 reads TGTGCCAGCAGCCAACTGGAAGTGGACACTGAAGCTTTCTTT.

This sequence joins TRBV20-1 and TRBJ2-2; maybe TRBD1 (5 bases). Trimming removed 5 bases from V and 6 bases from J, with 16 bases in between. CDR1 and CDR2 from the germline V gene are DFQATT and SNEGSKA (reference sequence). The length of the CDR3 is 14 residues. DNA of the CDR3: TGCAGTGCTCGAACGCCCAGGGTTCCCGGGGAGCTGTTTTTT. It specifies CSARTPRVPGELFF.

This clonotype has a handful of counts. The chain couples TRBV11-2 to TRBJ2-5; no definite D call. The CDR3 extends over 15 amino acids. CDR1 SGHAT and CDR2 FQNNGV come from the germline V gene. The V and J ends lost 1 base and 2 bases respectively, with 11 bases between them. This chain's CDR3 is CASSLGPLGQETQYF. CDR3 DNA: TGTGCCAGCAGCTTAGGGCCGCTAGGGCAAGAGACCCAGTACTTC.

In its sample, this clonotype was seen a few times. The chain uses TRBV6-1 and TRBJ1-2, with D possibly being TRBD1 (5 bases). The germline CDR1 and CDR2 sequences are MNHNS and SASEGT. Trimming took 6 bases from V and 3 from J, leaving 11 bases between them. CDR3 length: 13 residues. In DNA form, the CDR3 reads TGTGCCAGCAGGCTCAGGGCCGACTATGGCTACACCTTC. This codes for CASRLRADYGYTF.

V is TRBV11-3 and J is TRBJ2-7, with D possibly TRBD2 on 6 matching bases. Trimming cost V 3 bases and J 3 bases, with 12 bases left between them. CDR1 is SGHNT, CDR2 YENEEA, per germline. The CDR3 spans 14 residues. This CDR3 is CASSFRREGYEQYF. CDR3 sequence (DNA): TGTGCCAGCAGCTTTAGGCGGGAAGGCTACGAGCAGTACTTC.

In this sample, this clonotype turned up once. The chain recombines TRBV4-1 with TRBJ2-1, with D possibly matching TRBD2 (6 bases). The J call could be wrong; TRBJ2-7 is a better fit for the DNA end. Germline assignment: CDR1 MGHRA and CDR2 YSYEKL. The length of the CDR3 is 16 residues. The CDR3 bases are TGCGCCAGCAGCCGCTCGGGACTCCCAGTATACAATGAGCAGTACTTC. Protein sequence: CASSRSGLPVYNEQYF.

The chain is built from TRBV20-1 and TRBJ2-3; D possibly matches TRBD1 or TRBD2 (5 bases each). The germline V gene has CDR1 DFQATT and CDR2 SNEGSKA (reference sequence). CDR3 length: 15 amino acids. Trimming cost V 1 base and J 2 bases, with 13 bases left between them. The CDR3 DNA reads TGCAGTGCTAGAGGCCGAGGGGACCACACAGATACGCAGTATTTT. Protein sequence: CSARGRGDHTDTQYF.

This clonotype was recorded at least ten times. The chain links TRBV12-3 or TRBV12-4 to TRBJ2-7; D gene ambiguous. CDR3 length: 13 residues. V dropped 3 bases and J dropped 0 bases, with 6 bases sitting between them. Here the CDR3 reads CASSFLDSYEQYF. The CDR3 DNA sequence: TGTGCCAGCAGTTTTTTAGACTCCTACGAGCAGTACTTC.

CDR3 sequence (DNA): TGTGCCAGCAGCTTCCCAATGTTCGGCAGGGACTACGAGCAGTACTTC. Translating it yields CASSFPMFGRDYEQYF. The chain employs TRBV11-2 and TRBJ2-7; maybe TRBD1 (5 bases). Trimming shortened V by 3 bases and J by 3 bases, and 18 bases separated the two germline ends. Germline values: CDR1 SGHAT, CDR2 FQNNGV. The length of the CDR3 is 16 residues. Complete variable domain (other parts from reference TRBV11-2 and TRBJ2-7): EAGVAQSPRYKIIEKRQSVAFWCNPISGHATLYWYQQILGQGPKLLIQFQNNGVVDDSQLPKDRFSAERLKGVDSTLKIQPAKLEDSAVYLCASSFPMFGRDYEQYFGPGTRLTVT.